This TCR beta chain emerged from a study of blood T cell repertoires in COVID-19. Overall study: The origin of the acute and convalescent COVID-19 samples was the United States, Italy and Spain. Sample material is recorded as cDNA or gDNA derived from T cells, B-cell-depleted T cells, or PBMCs.

The trim removed 5 bases at V and 8 bases at J, leaving 11 bases unmatched. This CDR3 is 16 amino acids long. Germline assignment: CDR1 MDHEN and CDR2 SYDVKM. Original processing notes: Reference gene primer amplification gave nucleated cell count estimates. Some clones are missing from TCRdb's copy, which holds only in-frame ones; the method was immunoSEQ multiplex PCR. V and J calls and clone size are given by that table; D and trimming were obtained from the DNA. This sample carries about 240,000 clones, about four fifths of them seen once, and the ten largest clones take approximately 3.2%. This receptor was obtained from a woman aged 18-29 years with acute or convalescent COVID-19. This rearrangement joins TRBV28 to TRBJ1-6; 8 bases agree with TRBD1. Sequencing was performed on peripheral blood. Written as DNA, the CDR3 is TGTGCCAGCAGTCTTCCCAAAGGGACAGGTGATTCACCCCTCCACTTT. Translating gives CASSLPKGTGDSPLHF.